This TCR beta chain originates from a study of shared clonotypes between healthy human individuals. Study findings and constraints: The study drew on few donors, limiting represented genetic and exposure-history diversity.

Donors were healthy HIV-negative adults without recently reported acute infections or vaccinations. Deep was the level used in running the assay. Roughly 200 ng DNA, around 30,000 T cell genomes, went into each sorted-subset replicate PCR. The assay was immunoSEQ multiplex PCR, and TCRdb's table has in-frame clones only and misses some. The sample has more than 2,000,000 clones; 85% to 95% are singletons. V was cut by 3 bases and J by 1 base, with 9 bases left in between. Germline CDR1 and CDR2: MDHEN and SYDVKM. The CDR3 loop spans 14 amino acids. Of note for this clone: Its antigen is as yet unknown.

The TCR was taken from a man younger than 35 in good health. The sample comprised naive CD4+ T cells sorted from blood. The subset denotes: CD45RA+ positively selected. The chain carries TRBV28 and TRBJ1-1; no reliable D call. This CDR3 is CASSLYVENTEAFF. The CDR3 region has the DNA TGTGCCAGCAGTTTGTACGTGGAGAACACTGAAGCTTTCTTT.